The present T cell receptor beta chain was sequenced within a study of blood T cell repertoires in COVID-19. At the level of the study: The United States, Italy and Spain supplied acute and convalescent COVID-19 samples. PBMCs, B-cell-depleted T cells, or T cells were the source of the cDNA or gDNA that made up the material.

In the original workflow: Estimated nucleated cell counts came from reference gene primer amplification. Assay used: immunoSEQ multiplex PCR; TCRdb lists only in-frame clones, some missing. The DNA gave D and trimming, while V, J and clone size come from that table. The sample has 120,000 or so clones; 85% to 90% are singletons. Germline assignment: CDR1 SGHTA and CDR2 FQGNSA. Trimming removed 4 bases from V and 6 bases from J, with 10 bases in between. The CDR3 has 13 residues. The rearrangement links TRBV7-2 to TRBJ2-1, with D unclear. The clonotype was recovered from a man aged 60 to 75 with acute or convalescent COVID-19. Sequencing was carried out using peripheral blood. The CDR3 reads CASSSSPSNEQFF. DNA of the CDR3: TGTGCCAGCAGCTCGAGTCCCTCCAATGAGCAGTTCTTC.